The 14 T cell receptor beta chains below come from one sample, sequenced in a study of Ad26.COV2.S vaccination and SARS-CoV-2 variants. Clones were read by immunoSEQ multiplex PCR, and TCRdb kept only the in-frame ones, dropping some. The sample holds around 140,000 clones; roughly 88% are singletons and the top ten take around 5.1%. This specimen consisted of peripheral blood, obtained after recovery from COVID-19. Source of these receptors: a human donor who had recovered from COVID-19.

This clone has only a few counts. This chain connects TRBV2 to TRBJ1-2; D gene uncertain. Germline values: CDR1 SNHLY, CDR2 FYNNEI. This CDR3 contains 13 residues. V was clipped by 3 bases and J by 8 bases, with 13 bases between them. The CDR3 loop is CASSDRGLGGYTF. The CDR3 DNA sequence: TGTGCCAGCAGTGATCGGGGTCTGGGAGGCTACACCTTC.

DNA for the CDR3: TGTGCCAGCAGTTTCACCGGGACAAGAGCTTTCTTT. This encodes CASSFTGTRAFF. V and J are TRBV28 and TRBJ1-1; tentatively, D is TRBD1 (6 bases). The CDR3 contains 12 residues. CDR1 MDHEN and CDR2 SYDVKM come from the germline V gene. The germline V and J ends were trimmed by 3 bases and 10 bases, with 12 bases remaining between them.

V is TRBV5-1 and J is TRBJ1-4; D gene uncertain. This CDR3 has 14 residues. Germline assignment: CDR1 SGHRS and CDR2 YFSETQ. V dropped 1 base and J dropped 7 bases, with 11 bases sitting between them. CDR3 residues: CASSLMYSGEKLFF. The CDR3 DNA is TGCGCCAGCAGCTTGATGTACAGCGGTGAAAAACTGTTTTTT.

This chain links TRBV11-2 with TRBJ2-2; 10 positions agree with TRBD2. The germline V gene has CDR1 SGHAT and CDR2 FQNNGV. The J segment lost 6 bases and the V segment lost 2 bases, leaving 6 bases of the junction unmatched. The CDR3 runs 16 residues. In nucleotides, the CDR3 is TGTGCCAGCAGCTTATTCCTAGCGGGGGCTCCCGGGGAGCTGTTTTTT. Its translation is CASSLFLAGAPGELFF.

V is TRBV6-5 and J is TRBJ2-3; tentative D call: TRBD2 (5 bases). V was trimmed by 0 bases and J by 0 bases, leaving 10 bases between them. The CDR3 is 16 residues long. From germline, CDR1 is MNHEY and CDR2 SVGAGI. CDR3 sequence (DNA): TGTGCCAGCAGTTACTCGGGAGAGAGAAGCACAGATACGCAGTATTTT. Amino acids: CASSYSGERSTDTQYF.

The J gene is TRBJ2-6, the V gene TRBV4-3, with D tentatively TRBD1 (6 bases). V was shortened by 0 bases and J by 0 bases, with 15 bases between the two germline ends. Germline loops: CDR1 LGHNA, CDR2 YSLEER. The CDR3 contains 19 residues. CDR3 coding DNA: TGCGCCAGCAGCCAAGATAGGTCCAGGGGCTTCTCTGGGGCCAACGTCCTGACTTTC. Its protein is CASSQDRSRGFSGANVLTF.

The V gene is TRBV7-2, the J gene TRBJ2-5; TRBD2 matches at 8 bases. Germline lookup yields CDR1 SGHTA and CDR2 FQGNSA. The V gene end was trimmed by 2 bases and the J gene end by 5 bases; junction bases not matched to a gene: 7. This CDR3 comprises 15 residues. CDR3 DNA sequence: TGTGCCAGCAGCTTACAGTTTTCGGGGGGGGAGACCCAGTACTTC. Translating it yields CASSLQFSGGETQYF.

V is TRBV30 and J is TRBJ2-5; D unresolved. Germline CDR1 GTSNPN, CDR2 SVGIG (reference sequence). Trimming stripped 1 base from V and 2 bases from J, with 14 bases between. The CDR3 runs 15 residues. CDR3 nucleotides: TGTGCCTGGAGTGGCCTAGTTGGTCTTCAAGAGACCCAGTACTTC. Translating gives CAWSGLVGLQETQYF.

The DNA for the CDR3 is TGTGCCGCACAATCCAGCGGGGGGGTTGAGCAGTTCTTC. Its translation: CAAQSSGGVEQFF. The rearrangement uses TRBV28 and TRBJ2-1, with TRBD2 matching over 10 bases. J gave up 9 bases and V 11 bases, and 10 bases lay outside the gene matches. The CDR3 sequence is 13 residues long. Germline-derived CDR1 and CDR2 are MDHEN and SYDVKM.

The chain links TRBV28 to TRBJ1-4; TRBD1 aligns across 7 bases. After removal of 6 bases from V and 5 bases from J, the junction contained 12 bases not matched to a gene. Germline V gene data show CDR1 as MDHEN and CDR2 as SYDVKM. The CDR3 consists of 16 residues. CDR3 bases: TGTGCCAGCAGCACCCACGGAGGGGGCAGAAATGAAAAACTGTTTTTT. This encodes CASSTHGGGRNEKLFF. The full variable domain, completed using reference TRBV28 and TRBJ1-4, is DVKVTQSSRYLVKRTGEKVFLECVQDMDHENMFWYRQDPGLGLRLIYFSYDVKMKEKGDIPEGYSVSREKKERFSLILESASTNQTSMYLCASSTHGGGRNEKLFFGSGTQLSVL.

CDR3 sequence reads: CASSRGQGLPEAFF. In DNA form, the CDR3 reads TGTGCCAGCAGCAGGGGACAGGGGTTACCTGAAGCTTTCTTT. The chain employs TRBV3-1 (or the pseudogene TRBV3-2) and TRBJ1-1, with TRBD1 identical over 10 bases. CDR1 is LGHDT, CDR2 YNNKEL, per germline (reference sequence). After removal of 5 bases from V and 6 bases from J, the junction contained 6 bases not matched to a gene. The CDR3 contains 14 residues.

J is TRBJ1-4 and V is TRBV6-5, with a weak D call TRBD1 (5 bases). V was shortened by 0 bases and J by 0 bases, with 8 bases between the two germline ends. The CDR3 totals 16 residues. Germline CDR1 and CDR2: MNHEY and SVGAGI. In nucleotides, the CDR3 is TGTGCCAGCAGTTACTCTGCGACAGCAACTAATGAAAAACTGTTTTTT. It specifies CASSYSATATNEKLFF.

The V and J genes are TRBV11-2 and TRBJ2-1; D unclear. Trimming removed 5 bases at V and 9 bases at J, with 14 bases between. Per germline, CDR1 SGHAT and CDR2 FQNNGV. This CDR3 region has 13 residues. For the CDR3, the DNA is TGTGCCAGCAGCAACGGACCCACAACTGAGCAGTTCTTC. This translates into CASSNGPTTEQFF. The full variable domain, with the rest looked up from reference TRBV11-2 and TRBJ2-1, is EAGVAQSPRYKIIEKRQSVAFWCNPISGHATLYWYQQILGQGPKLLIQFQNNGVVDDSQLPKDRFSAERLKGVDSTLKIQPAKLEDSAVYLCASSNGPTTEQFFGPGTRLTVL.

The CDR3 bases are TGTGCCAGCAGCTTGGCCGGTCAGCCCCAGCATTTT. Encoded protein: CASSLAGQPQHF. The chain combines TRBV7-9 with TRBJ1-5; D is ambiguous. This CDR3 is 12 amino acids long. V was cut by 3 bases and J by 6 bases, with 6 bases left in between. Germline CDR1 is SEHNR and CDR2 is FQNEAQ (reference sequence).